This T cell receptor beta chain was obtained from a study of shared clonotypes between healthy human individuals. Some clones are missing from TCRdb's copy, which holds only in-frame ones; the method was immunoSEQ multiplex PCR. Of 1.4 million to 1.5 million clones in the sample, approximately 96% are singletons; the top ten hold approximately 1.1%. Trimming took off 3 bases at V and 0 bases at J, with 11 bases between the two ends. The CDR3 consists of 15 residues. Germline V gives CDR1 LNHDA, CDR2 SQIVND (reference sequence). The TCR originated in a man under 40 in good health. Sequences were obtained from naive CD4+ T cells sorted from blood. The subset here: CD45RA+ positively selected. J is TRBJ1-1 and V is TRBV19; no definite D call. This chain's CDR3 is CASSIERNMNTEAFF. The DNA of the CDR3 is TGTGCCAGTAGTATTGAAAGGAATATGAACACTGAAGCTTTCTTT.